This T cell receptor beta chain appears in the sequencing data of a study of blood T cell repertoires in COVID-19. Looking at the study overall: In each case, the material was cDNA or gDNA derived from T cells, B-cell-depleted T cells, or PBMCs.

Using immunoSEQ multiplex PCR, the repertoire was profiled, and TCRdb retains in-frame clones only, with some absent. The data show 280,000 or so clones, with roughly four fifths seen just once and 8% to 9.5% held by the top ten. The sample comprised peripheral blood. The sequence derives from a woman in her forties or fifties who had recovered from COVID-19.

This CDR3 reads CASRTGTQETQYF. In DNA form, the CDR3 reads TGTGCCAGCAGAACAGGGACGCAAGAGACCCAGTACTTC. This sequence joins TRBV6-5 and TRBJ2-5; tentatively, D is TRBD1 (6 bases). The V gene lost 6 bases and the J gene lost 2 bases, with 10 bases spanning the gap. This CDR3 is 13 amino acids long. Germline assignment: CDR1 MNHEY and CDR2 SVGAGI.